One and the same sample provided the 6 T cell receptor beta chains below, sequenced in a study of blood T cell repertoires in COVID-19. This table comes from immunoSEQ multiplex PCR, and its TCRdb copy is limited to in-frame clones, with some not included. The sample records about 97,000 clones, 90% being singletons. Source material: peripheral blood. The receptors originated from a man in his sixties with acute or convalescent COVID-19.

The chain employs TRBV5-1 and TRBJ1-1, with 7 bases lining up with TRBD1. After removal of 7 bases from V and 0 bases from J, the junction contained 9 bases not matched to a gene. Germline V gene sequence: CDR1 SGHRS, CDR2 YFSETQ. The CDR3 sequence is 15 residues long. The CDR3: CASLPTGPMNTEAFF. In DNA, the CDR3 is TGCGCCAGCCTCCCGACAGGGCCCATGAACACTGAAGCTTTCTTT. The variable domain in full, completed from reference TRBV5-1 and TRBJ1-1, reads KAGVTQTPRYLIKTRGQQVTLSCSPISGHRSVSWYQQTPGQGLQFLFEYFSETQRNKGNFPGRFSGRQFSNSRSEMNVSTLELGDSALYLCASLPTGPMNTEAFFGQGTRLTVV.

The rearrangement joins TRBV5-1 to TRBJ2-2; 10 positions agree with TRBD2. Germline V gene sequence: CDR1 SGHRS, CDR2 YFSETQ. The trim removed 0 bases at V and 5 bases at J, leaving 10 bases unmatched. The CDR3 contains 18 residues. This chain's CDR3 is CASSLAPSGGIGTGELFF. As DNA, the CDR3 is TGCGCCAGCAGCTTGGCCCCTAGCGGGGGAATCGGGACCGGGGAGCTGTTTTTT.

The chain employs TRBV15 and TRBJ2-5; 8 nucleotides line up with TRBD1. Gene TRBJ2-7 matches the end of the DNA better, so the J call may be wrong. This CDR3 has 14 amino acids. Looked up from germline, CDR1 is LNHNV and CDR2 is YYDKDF (reference sequence). The CDR3 loop reads CATSPDRGPYEQYF. In nucleotides, the CDR3 is TGTGCCACCAGCCCCGACAGGGGACCCTACGAGCAGTACTTC.

The CDR3 region is CATRQGQGPYGYTF. The CDR3 nucleotides read TGTGCCACCAGACAGGGACAGGGCCCCTATGGCTACACCTTC. The chain carries TRBV6-5 and TRBJ1-2; 9 bases are a match to TRBD1. The ends lost 10 bases at V and 4 bases at J; junction bases unmatched: 10. The CDR3 runs 14 residues. CDR1 is MNHEY and CDR2 is SVGAGI in the germline V gene.

In its sample, this clone was seen once. The rearrangement links TRBV7-9 to TRBJ2-5, with D possibly being TRBD2 (7 bases). The CDR3 length is 17 residues. Deletions cut 7 bases from V and 3 bases from J, with 24 bases between. Germline V lookup: CDR1 SEHNR, CDR2 FQNEAQ (reference sequence). CDR3 DNA sequence: TGTGCCAGCACCCTTCCCGGGGGGCGCGCAGGGAAAGAGACCCAGTACTTC. Amino acids: CASTLPGGRAGKETQYF.

The J gene is TRBJ1-3, the V gene TRBV6-6, with 8 nucleotides matching TRBD1. Trimming took 2 bases from V and 4 from J; bases not matched to a gene: 4. This CDR3 comprises 15 residues. The V gene's germline CDR1 is MNHNY and CDR2 SVGAGI (reference sequence). This chain's CDR3 is CASSYRTGYGNTIYF. In DNA form, the CDR3 reads TGTGCCAGCAGTTACCGGACAGGGTACGGAAACACCATATATTTT.